These T cell receptor beta chains were read from a single sample in a study of monozygotic twins with inflammatory bowel disease. TCRdb reprocessed the 5' RACE reads and reports one entry per CDR3 protein, with no DNA. In total, the table holds more than 300,000 distinct CDR3 sequences. The sequencing input was blood. The receptors were gathered from a human donor with ulcerative colitis or Crohn's disease, or a healthy co-twin of an affected twin (not recorded which). Both conserved end residues are part of each CDR3. Each record gives: V gene, CDR3 length, J gene, CDR3 protein.

TRBV4-3	19	TRBJ2-1	CASSQDSWVRGHGYNEQFF
TRBV7-2	15	TRBJ1-5	CASSSRTGEGQPQHF
TRBV4-3	16	TRBJ2-7	CASSQEGPVHAYEQYF
TRBV6-1	15	TRBJ2-7	CASRPPPGLSYEQYF
TRBV7-6	19	TRBJ2-5	CASSSPIRLAGGREETQYF
TRBV12-3/TRBV12-4	16	TRBJ2-7	CASSSPGTTSSYEQYF
TRBV4-1	14	TRBJ2-5	CASSQDMYQETQYF
TRBV20-1	13	TRBJ1-1	CCAALGTNTEAFF
TRBV5-6	14	TRBJ1-2	CASSWMGRGQGYTF
TRBV11-2	16	TRBJ2-5	CASGWGGNQYQETQYF
TRBV12-3/TRBV12-4	15	TRBJ1-5	CASSLAVRLNQPQHF
TRBV4-2	13	TRBJ2-7	CASSQVVGVEQYF
TRBV28	17	TRBJ2-5	CASSLLEGRGGQETQYF
TRBV10-2	15	TRBJ2-3	CASSVRGASTDTQYF
TRBV6-2/TRBV6-3	15	TRBJ1-3	CASSYSRAPRNTIYF
TRBV3-1	16	TRBJ2-2	CASSPQGRGNTGELFF
TRBV12-3/TRBV12-4	13	TRBJ2-1	CASSPPADNEQFF
TRBV7-3	12	TRBJ1-2	CASSSPREGYTF
TRBV10-3	12	TRBJ2-5	CAIGADQETQYF
TRBV5-1	16	TRBJ1-6	CASSLEVSSYNSPLHF
TRBV27	16	TRBJ2-1	CASSKPGTGGYNEQFF
TRBV7-2	16	TRBJ1-6	CASSLAGWQTNSPLHF
TRBV7-2	16	TRBJ2-4	CASSLGQGRKFDIQYF
TRBV20-1	12	TRBJ2-1	CSASAETNEQFF
TRBV5-1	16	TRBJ1-5	CASSYAQGSSNQPQHF
TRBV20-1	17	TRBJ2-1	CSARDSSGGAPYNEQFF
TRBV20-1	15	TRBJ2-1	CSASPRGGPYNEQFF
TRBV4-2	16	TRBJ2-7	CASSLRGDTYSYEQYF
TRBV28	16	TRBJ2-5	CASSSPGTGDQETQYF
TRBV28	16	TRBJ2-2	CASIGGGVKNTGELFF
TRBV19	14	TRBJ2-3	CATRDFLYTDTQYF
TRBV15	17	TRBJ2-7	CATSRRVGQTGSYEQYF